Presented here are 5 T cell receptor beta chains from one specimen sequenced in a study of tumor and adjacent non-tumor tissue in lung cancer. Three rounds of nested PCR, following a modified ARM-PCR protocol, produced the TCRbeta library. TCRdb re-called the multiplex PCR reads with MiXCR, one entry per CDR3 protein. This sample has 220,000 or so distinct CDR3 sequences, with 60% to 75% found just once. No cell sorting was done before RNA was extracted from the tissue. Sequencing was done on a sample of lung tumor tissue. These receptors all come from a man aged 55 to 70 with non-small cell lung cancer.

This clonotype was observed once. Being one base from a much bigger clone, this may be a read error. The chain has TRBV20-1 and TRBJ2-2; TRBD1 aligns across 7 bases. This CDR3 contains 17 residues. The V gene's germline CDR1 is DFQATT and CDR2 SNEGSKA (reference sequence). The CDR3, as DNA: TGCAGTGCTAGAGATAGGAGGACAGGCGCGAACACCGGGAAGCTGTTTTTT. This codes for CSARDRRTGANTGKLFF.

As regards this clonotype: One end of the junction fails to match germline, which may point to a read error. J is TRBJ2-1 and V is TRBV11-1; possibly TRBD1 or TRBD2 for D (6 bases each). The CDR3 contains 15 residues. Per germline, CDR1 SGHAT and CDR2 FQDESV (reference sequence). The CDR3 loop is CVSSAGHGAWNEQFF. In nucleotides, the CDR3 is TGTGTCAGCAGCGCGGGACATGGAGCTTGGAATGAGCAGTTCTTC.

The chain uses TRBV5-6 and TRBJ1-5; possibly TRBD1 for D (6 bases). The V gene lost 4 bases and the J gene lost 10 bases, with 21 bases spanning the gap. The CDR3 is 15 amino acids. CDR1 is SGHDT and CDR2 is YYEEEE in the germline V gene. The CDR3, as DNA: TGTGCCAGCAGCGGACGGGGGGCACGAGGTCAACCCCAGCATTTT. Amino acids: CASSGRGARGQPQHF.

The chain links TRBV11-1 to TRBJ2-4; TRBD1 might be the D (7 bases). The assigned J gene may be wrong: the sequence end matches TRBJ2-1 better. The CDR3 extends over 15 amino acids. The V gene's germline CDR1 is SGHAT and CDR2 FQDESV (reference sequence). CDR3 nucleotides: TGTGCCAGCAACGATCCGGGAGACAGGGTTAACATTCAGTTCTTC. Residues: CASNDPGDRVNIQFF.

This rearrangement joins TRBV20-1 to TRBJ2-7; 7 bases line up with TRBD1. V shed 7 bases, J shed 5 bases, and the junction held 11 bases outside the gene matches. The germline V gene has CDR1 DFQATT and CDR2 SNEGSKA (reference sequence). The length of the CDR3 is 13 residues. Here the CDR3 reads CSGTGRTLHEQYF. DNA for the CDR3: TGCAGTGGGACAGGCCGAACCCTCCACGAGCAGTACTTC.